This paragraph reports one T cell receptor (beta chain). These data originate in a study of T cell changes during pregnancy in multiple sclerosis. Produced via immunoSEQ multiplex PCR; TCRdb's table is partial and in-frame only. The sample shows 40,000 to 55,000 clones, approximately 92% of them seen only once. V was clipped by 4 bases and J by 7 bases; unmatched bases: 11. Germline V lookup: CDR1 SGHTS, CDR2 YDEGEE. The length of the CDR3 is 18 residues. The rearrangement joins TRBV5-8 to TRBJ2-1; 16 nucleotides match TRBD2. The source material was CD4+ T cells from peripheral blood mononuclear cells, sampled before pregnancy. The clonotype was recovered from a female donor with multiple sclerosis, enrolled in a pregnancy study. CDR3 nucleotide sequence: TGTGCCAGCAGCATGGGACTAGCGGGAGGGACGAGGAGGAATGAGCAGTTCTTC. As protein: CASSMGLAGGTRRNEQFF.